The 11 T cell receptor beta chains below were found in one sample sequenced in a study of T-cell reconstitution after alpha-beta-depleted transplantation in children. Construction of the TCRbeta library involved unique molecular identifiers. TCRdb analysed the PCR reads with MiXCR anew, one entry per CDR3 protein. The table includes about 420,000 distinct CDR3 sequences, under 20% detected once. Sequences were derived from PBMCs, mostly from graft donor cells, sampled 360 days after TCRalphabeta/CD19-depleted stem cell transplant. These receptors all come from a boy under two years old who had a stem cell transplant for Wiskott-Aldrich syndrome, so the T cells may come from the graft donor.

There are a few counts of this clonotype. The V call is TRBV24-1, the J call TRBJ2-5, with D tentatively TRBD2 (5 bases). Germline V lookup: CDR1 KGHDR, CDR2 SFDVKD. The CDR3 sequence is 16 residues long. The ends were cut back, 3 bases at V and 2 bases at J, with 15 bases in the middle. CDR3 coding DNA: TGTGCCACCAGTGATAAAGATAGGAGACTACAAGAGACCCAGTACTTC. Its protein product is CATSDKDRRLQETQYF.

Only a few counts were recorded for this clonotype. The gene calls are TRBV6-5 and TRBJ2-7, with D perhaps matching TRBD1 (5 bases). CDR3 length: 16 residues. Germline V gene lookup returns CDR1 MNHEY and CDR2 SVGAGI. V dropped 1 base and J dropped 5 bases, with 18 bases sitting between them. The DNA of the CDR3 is TGTGCCAGCAGTTACTTGGGCCTGGGCAGGGAAGACGAGCAGTACTTC. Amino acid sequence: CASSYLGLGREDEQYF.

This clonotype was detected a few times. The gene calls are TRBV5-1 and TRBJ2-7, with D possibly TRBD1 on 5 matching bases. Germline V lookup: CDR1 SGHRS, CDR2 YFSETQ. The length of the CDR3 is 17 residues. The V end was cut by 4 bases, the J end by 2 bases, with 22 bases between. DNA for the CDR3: TGCGCCAGCAGCACAGGAACTATACGTCTTGGGACCTACGAGCAGTACTTC. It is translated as CASSTGTIRLGTYEQYF.

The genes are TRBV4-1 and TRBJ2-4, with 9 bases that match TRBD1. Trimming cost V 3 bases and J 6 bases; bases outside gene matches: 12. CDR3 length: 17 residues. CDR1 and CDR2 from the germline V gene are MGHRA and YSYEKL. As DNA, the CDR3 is TGCGCCAGCAGCCAGTGGGACAGGGCCCCTTCCGGAAACATTCAGTACTTC. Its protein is CASSQWDRAPSGNIQYF.

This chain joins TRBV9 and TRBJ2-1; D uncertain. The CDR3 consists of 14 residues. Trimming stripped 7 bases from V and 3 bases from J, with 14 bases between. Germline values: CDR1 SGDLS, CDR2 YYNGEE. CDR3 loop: CASASKRNYNEQFF. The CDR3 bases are TGTGCCAGCGCCTCCAAGAGGAACTACAATGAGCAGTTCTTC.

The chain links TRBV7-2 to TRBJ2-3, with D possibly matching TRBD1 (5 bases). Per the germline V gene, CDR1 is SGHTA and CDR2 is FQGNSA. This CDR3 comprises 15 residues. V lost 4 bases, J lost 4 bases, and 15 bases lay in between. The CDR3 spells CASSSSGRVSDTQYF. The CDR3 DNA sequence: TGTGCCAGCAGCTCCAGTGGCAGGGTCTCAGATACGCAGTATTTT.

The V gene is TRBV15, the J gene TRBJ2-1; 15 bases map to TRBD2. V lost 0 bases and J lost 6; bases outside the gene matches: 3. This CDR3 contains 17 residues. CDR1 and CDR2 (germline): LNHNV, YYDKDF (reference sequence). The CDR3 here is CATSRDGLAGGINEQFF. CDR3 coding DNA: TGTGCCACCAGCAGAGACGGACTAGCGGGAGGGATCAATGAGCAGTTCTTC.

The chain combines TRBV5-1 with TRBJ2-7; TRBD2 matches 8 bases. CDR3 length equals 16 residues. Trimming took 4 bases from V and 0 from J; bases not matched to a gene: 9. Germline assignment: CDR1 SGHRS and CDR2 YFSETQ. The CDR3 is CASSSTSGLSSYEQYF. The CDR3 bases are TGCGCCAGCAGCAGTACTAGCGGTTTAAGCTCCTACGAGCAGTACTTC.

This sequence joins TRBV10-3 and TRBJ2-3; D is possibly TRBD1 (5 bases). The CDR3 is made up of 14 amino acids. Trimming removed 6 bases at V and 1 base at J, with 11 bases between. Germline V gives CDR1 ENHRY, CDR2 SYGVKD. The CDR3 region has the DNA TGTGCCATCAGGCAGGGTACCCGCACAGATACGCAGTATTTT. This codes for CAIRQGTRTDTQYF.

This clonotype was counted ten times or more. CDR3 loop: CASSVDGSSYNEQFF. The CDR3 coding sequence is TGTGCCAGCAGCGTCGACGGGAGCTCCTACAATGAGCAGTTCTTC. The gene calls are TRBV7-2 and TRBJ2-1; D perhaps matches TRBD2 (6 bases). The CDR3 is 15 amino acids. Germline V gene lookup returns CDR1 SGHTA and CDR2 FQGNSA. V dropped 5 bases and J dropped 0 bases, with 11 bases sitting between them.

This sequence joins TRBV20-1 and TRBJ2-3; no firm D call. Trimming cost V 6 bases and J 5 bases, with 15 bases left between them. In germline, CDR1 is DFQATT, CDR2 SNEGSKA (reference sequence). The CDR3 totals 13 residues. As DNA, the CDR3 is TGCAGTGCCCCAGCTGAGTGGGAAGATACGCAGTATTTT. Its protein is CSAPAEWEDTQYF.